This T cell receptor beta chain was found in a study of blood T cells in healthy people across ages. General observations from the study: A strong correlation was seen between TCR beta diversity and naive T cell percentage.

As concerns this clonotype: Its cognate antigen is unknown.

The draw of peripheral blood yielded around 10 milliliters from each donor. Isolation of PBMCs gave at least 6.5 million cells per sample. A minimum of 5 micrograms of total RNA was extracted per sample. With V trimmed by 8 bases and J by 1 base, 5 bases remained unmatched. CDR3 length: 14 amino acids. With a J-beta primer mix and a sample-barcoded 5' primer, a second PCR ran roughly 6 to 12 cycles. MiXCR, applied by TCRdb to the 5' RACE reads, yields one record per CDR3 protein. Here the sample spans 1.5 million to 1.9 million distinct CDR3 sequences, 35% to 45% being singletons. The rearrangement uses TRBV12-3 or TRBV12-4 and TRBJ2-1, with TRBD2 matching over 7 bases. This clonotype was obtained from a woman aged 18-30 years in good health. Sequenced: blood. CDR3 protein: CASRRLASYNEQFF. The DNA for the CDR3 is TGTGCCAGCCGACGACTAGCATCCTACAATGAGCAGTTCTTC.